This T cell receptor beta chain was obtained from a study of Tregs in tolerant kidney transplant recipients. Background on the study: The nonmyeloablative bone marrow transplants came from related graft donors, with transient mixed chimerism.

The germline V and J ends were trimmed by 4 bases and 0 bases, with 17 bases remaining between them. The CDR3 consists of 17 residues. The V gene's germline CDR1 is SGHDT and CDR2 YYEEEE. The data were produced by immunoSEQ multiplex PCR, yet TCRdb's version contains in-frame clones alone and is incomplete. The sample gives about 110,000 clones, 90% of which show up once; more than 0.3% is in the top ten. Thawed PBMCs were FACS-sorted into unstimulated CD4+CD25+CD127- regulatory T cells, CD4+CD25- non-regulatory cells, CD4 and CD8 cells. The receptor comes from a human donor who received a combined kidney and bone marrow transplant. The sequences come from CD4+ T cells from blood, collected before the transplant. The V and J genes are TRBV5-6 and TRBJ2-1, with D hard to call. CDR3 DNA sequence: TGTGCCAGCAGCATCAGGTCCCGCCCGAGCTCCTACAATGAGCAGTTCTTC. Residues: CASSIRSRPSSYNEQFF.